This entry lists 8 T cell receptor beta chains sequenced from one sample in a study of blood T cell repertoires in COVID-19. Produced via immunoSEQ multiplex PCR; TCRdb's table is partial and in-frame only. The data contain about 97,000 clones, 75% to 90% of them singletons. Sequenced sample: peripheral blood. These receptors were obtained from a woman in her forties or fifties with COVID-19, enrolled during active disease.

The chain joins TRBV6-4 to TRBJ1-2; D might be TRBD1 (5 bases). Between the trimmed V and J ends, which lost 3 bases and 2 bases, there was a span of 13 bases. The germline V gene has CDR1 MRHNA and CDR2 SNTAGT. The CDR3 loop spans 15 amino acids. The chain's CDR3 is CASSEFPTANYGYTF. As DNA, the CDR3 is TGTGCCAGCAGTGAATTTCCGACAGCCAACTATGGCTACACCTTC.

The V gene is TRBV10-1, the J gene TRBJ2-2, with a tentative D call TRBD2 (6 bases). CDR3 length: 16 residues. Germline CDR1 WNHNN, CDR2 SYGVQD (reference sequence). V was shortened by 5 bases and J by 6 bases, with 19 bases between the two germline ends. The CDR3 DNA reads TGCGCCAGCAGTCGAGGCCAGGGAGGAAGCGCCGGGGAGCTGTTTTTT. This sequence encodes CASSRGQGGSAGELFF.

This rearrangement joins TRBV6-5 to TRBJ1-5; no definite D call. Germline V gene sequence: CDR1 MNHEY, CDR2 SVGAGI. V lost 6 bases and J lost 0, with 12 bases in between. The CDR3 has 15 residues. CDR3 sequence reads: CASRISLHSNQPQHF. DNA for the CDR3: TGTGCCAGCAGAATCAGTCTCCATAGCAATCAGCCCCAGCATTTT.

The rearrangement joins TRBV4-2 to TRBJ1-5; D unclear. Deletions cut 1 base from V and 7 bases from J, with 11 bases between. The CDR3 length is 14 residues. Germline loops: CDR1 LGHNA, CDR2 YNFKEQ. The CDR3 sequence: CASSQVVAGQPQHF. In nucleotides, the CDR3 is TGTGCCAGCAGCCAAGTTGTCGCCGGGCAGCCCCAGCATTTT.

V is TRBV18 and J is TRBJ1-2; 7 nucleotides line up with TRBD1. The germline V gene has CDR1 KGHSH and CDR2 LQKENI. Trimming at V came to 5 bases and at J to 4 bases, leaving 10 bases not matched to a gene. CDR3 size: 15 residues. CDR3 in DNA: TGTGCCAGCTCATCAGCGGACAGGTTGGTCTATGGCTACACCTTC. Amino acid sequence: CASSSADRLVYGYTF.

J is TRBJ2-3 and V is TRBV9; D is undetermined. Germline lookup yields CDR1 SGDLS and CDR2 YYNGEE. CDR3 length: 12 residues. Trimming took 1 base from V and 6 from J, leaving 6 bases between them. For the CDR3, the DNA is TGTGCCAGCAGCGTATCTATGGATACGCAGTATTTT. Translating it yields CASSVSMDTQYF. Filled out from reference TRBV9 and TRBJ2-3, the complete variable domain reads DSGVTQTPKHLITATGQRVTLRCSPRSGDLSVYWYQQSLDQGLQFLIQYYNGEERAKGNILERFSAQQFPDLHSELNLSSLELGDSALYFCASSVSMDTQYFGPGTRLTVL.

DNA of the CDR3: TGTGCCAGCAGAGTTGGACAAAGCTCCTACAATGAGCAGTTCTTC. This gives the protein CASRVGQSSYNEQFF. The chain recombines TRBV5-8 with TRBJ2-1; D may be TRBD1 (5 bases). This CDR3 has 15 amino acids. Germline-derived CDR1 and CDR2 are SGHTS and YDEGEE. The ends were cut back, 5 bases at V and 0 bases at J, with 12 bases in the middle.

The chain employs TRBV7-6 and TRBJ2-1, with 8 nucleotides matching TRBD1. The CDR3 totals 17 residues. The germline gives CDR1 SGHVS, CDR2 FNYEAQ. The J segment lost 6 bases and the V segment lost 1 base, leaving 11 bases of the junction unmatched. The CDR3 loop is CASSLEAWTGWGNEQFF. The CDR3 region has the DNA TGTGCCAGCAGCTTAGAGGCGTGGACAGGGTGGGGCAATGAGCAGTTCTTC.